Following are 30 T cell receptor beta chains from one sample sequenced in a study of T cells in tuberculosis. TCRdb's copy holds only in-frame clones and misses some; the assay was immunoSEQ multiplex PCR. Of tens of thousands of clones in the sample, 80% to 95% were seen once. The time point here: new active TB diagnosis, blood taken before or within 7 days of starting treatment. Sample: PBMCs, taken at tuberculosis diagnosis. These receptors came from an adult with tuberculosis.

The V gene is TRBV29-1, the J gene TRBJ2-7, with 8 bases identical to TRBD1. V shed 4 bases and J 6 bases; nucleotides not matched to a gene: 11. CDR1 SQVTM and CDR2 ANQGSEA come from the germline V gene. This CDR3 spans 14 amino acids. CDR3 nucleotides: TGCAGCGTTGCCCCGGACAGGGAGAACTCCGAGCAGTACTTC. This translates into CSVAPDRENSEQYF.

A note on this clone: Other DNA sequences within the sample encode an identical CDR3. The V and J genes are TRBV5-1 and TRBJ2-7; D possibly corresponds to TRBD2 (6 bases). Between the trimmed V and J ends, which lost 2 bases and 0 bases, there was a span of 9 bases. CDR3 size: 14 residues. Germline V gene sequence: CDR1 SGHRS, CDR2 YFSETQ. The CDR3 DNA reads TGCGCCAGCAGCTTTGGGACTGGCTCCTACGAGCAGTACTTC. Protein product: CASSFGTGSYEQYF. The whole variable domain, filled in from reference TRBV5-1 and TRBJ2-7, reads KAGVTQTPRYLIKTRGQQVTLSCSPISGHRSVSWYQQTPGQGLQFLFEYFSETQRNKGNFPGRFSGRQFSNSRSEMNVSTLELGDSALYLCASSFGTGSYEQYFGPGTRLTVT.

V and J are TRBV6-5 and TRBJ1-3, with D tentatively TRBD1 (6 bases). Looked up from germline, CDR1 is MNHEY and CDR2 is SVGAGI. This CDR3 has 15 residues. Trimming pared 6 bases from V and 4 bases from J, leaving 16 bases between. DNA for the CDR3: TGTGCCAGCAGCCGCTCTTACAGGGCCGGAAACACCATATATTTT. This gives the protein CASSRSYRAGNTIYF.

With regard to this clone: One end of the junction varies from germline; a read error may be responsible. The chain carries TRBV2 and TRBJ2-7; 15 nucleotides line up with TRBD2. The germline V gene encodes CDR1 SNHLY and CDR2 FYNNEI. The CDR3 loop spans 13 amino acids. CDR3 bases: TGTGCCAGCAGAGGACTAGCGGGGGGGGATGCTTTTTTC. Translation gives CASRGLAGGDAFF. Full variable domain (missing parts from reference TRBV2 and TRBJ2-7): EPEVTQTPSHQVTQMGQEVILRCVPISNHLYFYWYRQILGQKVEFLVSFYNNEISEKSEIFDDQFSVERPDGSNFTLKIRSTKLEDSAMYFCASRGLAGGDAFFGPGTRLTVT.

The V call is TRBV7-2, the J call TRBJ1-3; possible D gene TRBD1, 5 bases. V was shortened by 2 bases and J by 0 bases, with 14 bases between the two germline ends. CDR1 is SGHTA and CDR2 is FQGNSA in the germline V gene. The CDR3 runs 17 residues. CDR3 in amino acids: CASSLSSTGLSGNTIYF. The DNA of the CDR3 is TGTGCCAGCAGCTTATCCTCTACAGGTCTCTCTGGAAACACCATATATTTT.

This chain links TRBV9 with TRBJ2-7; D is possibly TRBD1 (8 bases). Germline V gene data show CDR1 as SGDLS and CDR2 as YYNGEE. V gave up 3 bases and J gave up 2 bases, with 15 bases separating them. The CDR3 has 15 residues. CDR3 protein: CASSEGRGQAYEQYF. The CDR3 DNA is TGTGCCAGCAGCGAAGGGAGGGGACAGGCCTACGAGCAGTACTTC.

The rearrangement uses TRBV5-1 and TRBJ2-3, with D uncertain. From germline, CDR1 is SGHRS and CDR2 YFSETQ. V lost 0 bases and J lost 3, with 8 bases in between. The CDR3 sequence is 14 residues long. The CDR3: CASSLATVTDTQYF. The CDR3 DNA reads as TGCGCCAGCAGCTTGGCCACAGTTACAGATACGCAGTATTTT.

This chain joins TRBV5-1 and TRBJ2-7; 12 bases align to TRBD1. V lost 3 bases, J lost 9 bases, and 7 bases stayed unmatched. The CDR3 runs 14 residues. The germline CDR1 and CDR2 sequences are SGHRS and YFSETQ. In DNA, the CDR3 is TGCGCCAGCAGCTGGGACAGGGGGCAAGAAGCGCAGTACTTC. Its protein product is CASSWDRGQEAQYF.

This sequence joins TRBV2 and TRBJ2-7; 7 nucleotides agree with TRBD1. The CDR3 totals 16 residues. V shed 5 bases, J shed 1 base, and the junction held 11 bases outside the gene matches. Germline V gene sequence: CDR1 SNHLY, CDR2 FYNNEI. The CDR3 DNA follows: TGTGCCAGCAGTACGAGACAGGGTGGAGAATCCTACGAGCAGTACTTC. The encoded protein is CASSTRQGGESYEQYF.

The chain links TRBV4-2 to TRBJ2-7, with TRBD2 matching over 9 bases. V was clipped by 1 base and J by 3 bases; unmatched bases: 7. Germline lookup yields CDR1 LGHNA and CDR2 YNFKEQ. This CDR3 spans 16 amino acids. The CDR3: CASSQAAASGIYEQYF. CDR3 sequence (DNA): TGTGCCAGCAGCCAAGCTGCCGCTAGCGGGATCTACGAGCAGTACTTC.

This clone was recorded a few times. Germline is not matched at one junction end, which may reflect a read error. V usage is TRBV10-2 and J usage is TRBJ2-5; D may be TRBD1 (6 bases). Germline loops: CDR1 WSHSY, CDR2 SAAADI. The CDR3 is 13 amino acids. Here the CDR3 reads CASTETGSGTQYF. The CDR3 coding sequence is TGCGCCAGCACTGAGACAGGATCGGGGACCCAGTACTTC.

The sample holds one count of this clone. The rearrangement joins TRBV2 to TRBJ1-5, with 11 nucleotides matching TRBD1. J gave up 1 base and V 8 bases, and 4 bases lay outside the gene matches. CDR3 size: 15 residues. From germline, CDR1 is SNHLY and CDR2 FYNNEI. CDR3 protein: CASGGQGASNQPQHF. CDR3 DNA: TGTGCCAGCGGAGGACAGGGGGCGAGCAATCAGCCCCAGCATTTT.

The chain recombines TRBV11-2 with TRBJ1-1, with D possibly being TRBD1 (5 bases). V was cut by 3 bases and J by 1 base, with 18 bases left in between. The CDR3 sequence is 17 residues long. The germline V gene has CDR1 SGHAT and CDR2 FQNNGV. The CDR3 nucleotides read TGTGCCAGCAGCTTGGGGGGTGGCAGGGCTGGGAACACTGAAGCTTTCTTT. The encoded protein is CASSLGGGRAGNTEAFF.

This chain joins TRBV9 and TRBJ2-7; 7 nucleotides match TRBD1. The CDR3 is 14 residues long. Germline V CDR1 and CDR2: SGDLS, YYNGEE. V was clipped by 4 bases and J by 2 bases; unmatched bases: 6. CDR3 sequence: CASSTSGQAYEQYF. Here the CDR3 DNA reads TGTGCCAGCAGCACGTCCGGACAGGCCTACGAGCAGTACTTC.

The V and J genes are TRBV29-1 and TRBJ2-5; 7 bases are a match to TRBD1. The CDR3 sequence is 13 residues long. Germline CDR1 reads SQVTM; CDR2 reads ANQGSEA. Trimming removed 0 bases from V and 2 bases from J; junction bases left unmatched: 0. CDR3 nucleotide sequence: TGCAGCGTTGAAGAACAGGGGCAAGAGACCCAGTACTTC. Encoded protein: CSVEEQGQETQYF. Full variable domain (outside the CDR3, taken from reference TRBV29-1 and TRBJ2-5): SAVISQKPSRDICQRGTSLTIQCQVDSQVTMMFWYRQQPGQSLTLIATANQGSEATYESGFVIDKFPISRPNLTFSTLTVSNMSPEDSSIYLCSVEEQGQETQYFGPGTRLLVL.

This sequence joins TRBV14 and TRBJ2-2, with D maybe TRBD1 (6 bases). V dropped 4 bases and J dropped 6 bases, with 15 bases sitting between them. This CDR3 comprises 15 residues. CDR1 SGHDN and CDR2 FVKESK come from the germline V gene. The DNA of the CDR3 is TGTGCCAGCAGCCTCCGAGGGGGAACGGCCGGGGAGCTGTTTTTT. Translating gives CASSLRGGTAGELFF.

This sequence joins TRBV19 and TRBJ1-1; maybe TRBD1 (6 bases). V was clipped by 8 bases and J by 6 bases, with 19 bases between them. The CDR3 has 14 residues. The V gene's germline CDR1 is LNHDA and CDR2 SQIVND (reference sequence). DNA for the CDR3: TGTGCCAGTGCACAGGGCCCGGGCATCCCTGAAGCTTTCTTT. Encoded protein: CASAQGPGIPEAFF.

The V and J genes are TRBV4-1 and TRBJ1-1; D is possibly TRBD1 (5 bases). Trimming left V 3 bases short and J 1 base short, with 12 bases between. Germline V gene sequence: CDR1 MGHRA, CDR2 YSYEKL. There are 15 residues in the CDR3. This CDR3 reads CASSHRGGRNTEAFF. The CDR3 DNA reads as TGCGCCAGCAGCCATCGGGGGGGGAGGAACACTGAAGCTTTCTTT.

The CDR3 is CASSATSSGNTIYF. The CDR3 DNA reads as TGCGCCAGCAGCGCCACGAGCTCTGGAAACACCATATATTTT. V and J are TRBV10-1 and TRBJ1-3; D not certain. Germline V gene lookup returns CDR1 WNHNN and CDR2 SYGVQD (reference sequence). V lost 6 bases and J 0 bases, leaving 9 bases between the germline ends. This CDR3 has 14 amino acids.

The chain has TRBV5-6 and TRBJ2-1, with unresolved D. The V gene lost 4 bases and the J gene lost 8 bases, with 10 bases spanning the gap. The CDR3 is 12 amino acids. Germline values: CDR1 SGHDT, CDR2 YYEEEE. In nucleotides, the CDR3 is TGTGCCAGCAGCCCTAGTCGGGATGAGCAGTTCTTC. Its translation: CASSPSRDEQFF.

Worth noting for this clone: Its ends do not fully match the called genes, so a read error is possible. J is TRBJ2-5 and V is TRBV7-2, with 8 bases identical to TRBD2. The CDR3 is 16 residues long. The germline V gene encodes CDR1 SGHTA and CDR2 FQGNSA. The CDR3 DNA follows: TGTGCCAGCAGCATAGCGCTGATAGCGGGGCAAGAGACCCAGTACTTC. Protein: CASSIALIAGQETQYF.

The V call is TRBV4-1, the J call TRBJ1-5; D is undetermined. The CDR3 consists of 18 residues. With 1 base removed from V and 0 bases from J, the gap between germline ends came to 16 bases. The germline V gene encodes CDR1 MGHRA and CDR2 YSYEKL. CDR3 sequence reads: CASSQVAVPVNSNQPQHF. CDR3 coding DNA: TGCGCCAGCAGCCAAGTGGCGGTGCCAGTTAATAGCAATCAGCCCCAGCATTTT.

The chain links TRBV6-4 to TRBJ2-3; possibly TRBD2 for D (6 bases). The ends were cut back, 3 bases at V and 8 bases at J, with 21 bases in the middle. The germline gives CDR1 MRHNA, CDR2 SNTAGT. The CDR3 has 16 amino acids. CDR3 amino acids: CASSEIGGVELVTQYF. The CDR3 DNA sequence: TGTGCCAGCAGTGAGATCGGGGGAGTCGAGTTAGTTACGCAGTATTTT.

CDR3 residues: CASSQDLTGGFGNQPQHF. The CDR3 DNA reads TGCGCCAGCAGCCAAGATTTGACAGGGGGTTTCGGCAATCAGCCCCAGCATTTT. J is TRBJ1-5 and V is TRBV4-1; 9 positions match TRBD1. Germline lookup yields CDR1 MGHRA and CDR2 YSYEKL. CDR3 length: 18 amino acids. V lost 0 bases to trimming and J lost 2 bases; unmatched junction nucleotides: 8.

J is TRBJ2-2 and V is TRBV30; D is ambiguous. CDR3 length: 17 residues. V was pared by 0 bases and J by 0 bases, with 14 bases between. The V gene's germline CDR1 is GTSNPN and CDR2 SVGIG (reference sequence). CDR3 sequence (DNA): TGTGCCTGGAGTGTAAGCCGGGTTGATCCGAACACCGGGGAGCTGTTTTTT. It is translated as CAWSVSRVDPNTGELFF. The full variable domain, its missing parts supplied by reference TRBV30 and TRBJ2-2, is SQTIHQWPATLVQPVGSPLSLECTVEGTSNPNLYWYRQAAGRGLQLLFYSVGIGQISSEVPQNLSASRPQDRQFILSSKKLLLSDSGFYLCAWSVSRVDPNTGELFFGEGSRLTVL.

This chain connects TRBV19 to TRBJ2-4; 8 bases line up with TRBD1. The CDR3 is made up of 13 amino acids. V trimming: 7 bases; J trimming: 8 bases; junction bases outside the gene matches: 7. The V gene's germline CDR1 is LNHDA and CDR2 SQIVND (reference sequence). CDR3: CASNGQGRDIQYF. For the CDR3, the DNA is TGTGCCAGTAATGGACAGGGTCGCGACATTCAGTACTTC.

The chain combines TRBV28 with TRBJ2-7, with 7 bases fitting TRBD2. Germline CDR1 reads MDHEN; CDR2 reads SYDVKM. The CDR3 contains 15 residues. V was clipped by 3 bases and J by 0 bases; unmatched bases: 5. CDR3 bases: TGTGCCAGCAGTTTGGAAGCGGGGTCCTCCTACGAGCAGTACTTC. Its protein is CASSLEAGSSYEQYF.

The V gene is TRBV7-3, the J gene TRBJ2-1; 8 positions agree with TRBD2. The V gene end was trimmed by 5 bases and the J gene end by 9 bases; junction bases not matched to a gene: 15. Germline V lookup: CDR1 SGHTA, CDR2 FQGTGA. CDR3 length: 16 amino acids. CDR3 coding DNA: TGTGCCAGCAGCCCATTCGCAGCGGGGGAGAGTCCTGAGCAGTTCTTC. Protein sequence: CASSPFAAGESPEQFF.

The rearrangement links TRBV19 to TRBJ1-1, with a weak D call TRBD1 (5 bases). The CDR3 runs to 14 residues. Germline V lookup: CDR1 LNHDA, CDR2 SQIVND (reference sequence). Trimming removed 4 bases from V and 2 bases from J, with 11 bases in between. CDR3 protein: CASSTRQTNTEAFF. In DNA form, the CDR3 reads TGTGCCAGTAGTACCCGACAGACCAACACTGAAGCTTTCTTT.

The rearrangement links TRBV7-9 to TRBJ1-1, with TRBD1 matching 7 bases. The junction had 9 bases not matched to a gene; V was cut back by 5 bases and J by 0 bases. Germline V gives CDR1 SEHNR, CDR2 FQNEAQ (reference sequence). The CDR3 sequence is 16 residues long. CDR3 DNA: TGTGCCAGCAGCCCCCCCGACAGGGCGATGAACACTGAAGCTTTCTTT. Translation: CASSPPDRAMNTEAFF. The whole variable domain, remainder taken from reference TRBV7-9 and TRBJ1-1, is DTGVSQNPRHKITKRGQNVTFRCDPISEHNRLYWYRQTLGQGPEFLTYFQNEAQLEKSRLLSDRFSAERPKGSFSTLEIQRTEQGDSAMYLCASSPPDRAMNTEAFFGQGTRLTVV.